This T cell receptor beta chain is drawn from a study of OX40 agonist ivuxolimab in advanced cancers. General notes on the study: The costimulatory receptor OX40 (CD134) was targeted by ivuxolimab, a fully human IgG2 agonistic monoclonal antibody. Partial responses were achieved by three dose-escalation patients, of whom one had hepatocellular carcinoma and two had cutaneous melanoma. A male proportion of 82.7% and a mean age of 60 years, ranging from roughly 23 to 79, were recorded for the dose-escalation cohort. Of the 50 to 55 patients in dose escalation, about 19 had hepatocellular carcinoma, around 15 had melanoma, 9 had renal cell carcinoma and 9 had head and neck cancer. Peripheral TCRbeta sequencing aimed to test whether ivuxolimab altered TCR sequence diversity and caused clonal T-cell expansion. Prior anti-PD-1, anti-PD-L1 or anti-CTLA-4 therapy was permitted, and 40% of dose-escalation patients had received checkpoint inhibitors. The paper covers the monotherapy dose-escalation part of the phase I ivuxolimab trial, which included N ≈ 52 patients. Intravenous ivuxolimab was administered to patients every 2 weeks at six dose levels: 0.01, 0.1, 0.3, 1.5, 3 and 10 mg/kg. Here is what the overall study found, with its caveats: After ivuxolimab, more expanded clones were found on average in CD8+ T cells than in CD4+ T cells. Low levels of normalized T-cell clonal expansion were also seen in some nonresponding patients. At doses from 0.1 to 3.0 mg/kg, clonal expansion was seen in both CD4+ and CD8+ blood T cells between baseline and week 6. Partial responders in the 0.1-3.0 mg/kg groups had among the lowest normalized peripheral clonal expansion, especially among CD8+ T cells. The antigen specificity of the clonally expanded peripheral T cells was not determined.

The trial excluded patients who had a history of autoimmune disease or were on systemic immunosuppression. Peripheral blood for TCR sequencing was collected from all dose cohorts at baseline, on cycle 4 day 1, and on cycle 7 day 1. Samples came from an open-label, multicenter, first-in-human phase I dose-escalation trial of ivuxolimab. The trial enrolled adults with locally advanced or metastatic head and neck squamous cell, hepatocellular, melanoma or renal cell carcinoma. Before TCR sequencing, CD4+ and CD8+ T cells were separately sorted from peripheral blood. Genomic DNA was extracted from sorted cells for sequencing of the TCRbeta CDR3 region. TCRbeta CDR3 regions were sequenced using the immunoSEQ Assay. Drawn from immuneACCESS, this table holds only the in-frame rearrangements with V and J called that TCRdb kept. Clones are partly lost; checked studies trace under half to an unresolved V gene and leave the rest unexplained. This sample has over 65,000 clones in its table, and around 79% of those were observed once. The ten biggest clones cover 5.5% to 6% of the sample.

Cut back by 1 base and 4 bases, the V and J ends lie 14 bases apart. The cysteine opens and the phenylalanine closes a CDR3 of 15 amino acids. Only the CDR3 region is kept as DNA, spanning 45 bases read in frame from base 1. As encoded in the germline V gene, CDR1 is SGHRS while CDR2 is YFSETQ. To note about this clone: Its antigen remains unidentified. Nothing much larger sits one base from this clone, and base qualities are not available.

The TCR was taken from an adult with an advanced solid tumor such as melanoma, head and neck, liver or kidney cancer. Recombination connected TRBV5-1 to TRBJ1-1; perhaps TRBD1 is the D gene, with 6 bases matching. The material sequenced was CD4+ or CD8+ T cells sorted from blood, taken in a trial of the OX40 agonist ivuxolimab. The CDR3 amino acid sequence is: CASSLMGGLVTEAFF. The DNA is TGCGCCAGCAGCTTGATGGGGGGCTTAGTCACTGAAGCTTTCTTT.